This T cell receptor beta chain came from a study of T cell responses to AZD1222 COVID-19 vaccine. Data came from immunoSEQ multiplex PCR; TCRdb stores just in-frame clones and leaves some out. Of 140,000 to 150,000 clones listed, around nine tenths were seen once; the top ten hold roughly 1.5%. Details on this clone: Antigen unknown.

Pooled samples include second doses given at about 4 or 12 weeks. Study-wide results and limits: Seropositivity was recorded at baseline in only a handful of AZD1222 recipients. Compared with day 0, the breadth and depth of the Spike-specific TCR repertoire rose significantly after two doses of AZD1222.

This TCR came from an adult who received the AZD1222 COVID-19 vaccine. Sequenced material: peripheral blood, taken 28 days after the second AZD1222 dose.

The CDR3, as DNA: TGTGCCAGCAGCGCTAGGGAGGGGGGAGGAGAAAAACTGTTTTTT. It yields the protein CASSAREGGGEKLFF. The gene calls are TRBV9 and TRBJ1-4, with D perhaps TRBD1 (6 bases). The CDR3 length is 15 residues. V lost 3 bases to trimming and J lost 8 bases, with 17 bases between them. CDR1 and CDR2 (germline): SGDLS, YYNGEE.